This T cell receptor beta chain was identified during a study of cytomegalovirus exposure and HLA in healthy donors. Note on this clone: Its antigen is unknown.

Points from the study as a whole: CMV serostatus was the sole immune exposure information available.

The PCR used 60 Vbeta and 13 Jbeta primers. Sequencing was performed with immunoSEQ multiplex PCR; in TCRdb, only in-frame clones are kept and a portion is missing. The table has 150,000 to 200,000 clones, around three quarters seen once; the top ten hold 1%. The CDR3 runs 17 residues. Germline V gene data show CDR1 as LGHNA and CDR2 as YSLEER. J lost 5 bases, V lost 0 bases, and 8 bases had no gene match. Sequencing was performed on PBMCs. The receptor was isolated from a woman aged 50 to 65 in good health and CMV-seropositive. This chain connects TRBV4-3 to TRBJ2-2; 8 positions agree with TRBD1. The CDR3 sequence: CASSQDSRTGQTGELFF. The CDR3 DNA follows: TGCGCCAGCAGCCAAGATTCAAGGACAGGGCAGACCGGGGAGCTGTTTTTT.